The 15 T cell receptor beta chains in this list originate from one sample, sequenced in a study of radiation and T cells in renal cell carcinoma. Time point denoted: baseline pretreatment blood. Treatment given: 15 Gy SBRT to primary tumor, nephrectomy 4 weeks later. The repertoire was sequenced with immunoSEQ multiplex PCR; TCRdb's copy has only in-frame clones and lacks some. The sample gives some 140,000 clones, roughly 84% of which show up once; more than 10% is in the top ten. The source was blood, collected from a patient whose treatment included radiotherapy and nephrectomy. The source is a woman between 45 and 60 years old with renal cell carcinoma.

The chain recombines TRBV5-6 with TRBJ2-1; D gene uncertain. CDR1 is SGHDT, CDR2 YYEEEE, per germline. Between the trimmed V and J ends, which lost 4 bases and 2 bases, there was a span of 7 bases. This CDR3 is built from 13 residues. The CDR3 sequence is CASSPVAYNEQFF. The CDR3 DNA reads TGTGCCAGCAGCCCAGTGGCCTACAATGAGCAGTTCTTC.

V and J are TRBV6-1 and TRBJ2-5, with 7 nucleotides matching TRBD1. The CDR3 contains 15 residues. J gave up 3 bases and V 6 bases, and 10 bases lay outside the gene matches. Germline V gene lookup returns CDR1 MNHNS and CDR2 SASEGT. The CDR3 DNA sequence: TGTGCCAGCAGCCGGGGACAGCCTGGTGAAGAGACCCAGTACTTC. It translates to CASSRGQPGEETQYF.

V usage is TRBV5-1 and J usage is TRBJ2-5; D ambiguous. Deletions cut 1 base from V and 2 bases from J, with 9 bases between. The germline V gene has CDR1 SGHRS and CDR2 YFSETQ. This CDR3 spans 14 amino acids. The CDR3 nucleotides read TGCGCCAGCAGCTTGACTACAACTCAAGAGACCCAGTACTTC. This encodes CASSLTTTQETQYF.

The chain recombines TRBV5-5 with TRBJ1-1, with D tentatively TRBD1 (5 bases). Germline V gene sequence: CDR1 SGHKS, CDR2 YYEKEE (reference sequence). This CDR3 region has 16 residues. V was shortened by 1 base and J by 0 bases, with 13 bases between the two germline ends. The CDR3 region has the DNA TGTGCCAGCAGCTTGTACGGGGGACGAGTGAACACTGAAGCTTTCTTT. Amino acid sequence: CASSLYGGRVNTEAFF.

This clone has only a few counts. In DNA form, the CDR3 reads TGCAGTCGAGACGCGAACACTGAAGCTTTCTTT. It yields the protein CSRDANTEAFF. The chain is built from TRBV20-1 and TRBJ1-1; D gene ambiguous. The CDR3 length is 11 residues. With 8 bases removed from V and 1 base from J, the gap between germline ends came to 8 bases. The germline V gene has CDR1 DFQATT and CDR2 SNEGSKA (reference sequence).

CDR3 protein: CASDSTYEQYF. CDR3 nucleotides: TGTGCCAGCGACAGTACCTACGAGCAGTACTTC. The chain employs TRBV2 and TRBJ2-7; D might be TRBD1 (5 bases). Germline V gives CDR1 SNHLY, CDR2 FYNNEI. The CDR3 loop spans 11 amino acids. V lost 8 bases, J lost 2 bases, and 7 bases lay in between.

This clone was seen only a few times. V usage is TRBV14 and J usage is TRBJ1-3; the D gene is possibly TRBD1 (5 bases). Germline CDR1 is SGHDN and CDR2 is FVKESK. The CDR3 runs to 15 residues. V lost 4 bases and J lost 2, with 12 bases in between. Here the CDR3 reads CASSLQGIPGNTIYF. DNA of the CDR3: TGTGCCAGCAGCCTGCAGGGTATACCTGGAAACACCATATATTTT.

The chain carries TRBV6-6 and TRBJ1-1; perhaps TRBD1 as D (5 bases). V was clipped by 8 bases and J by 11 bases, with 21 bases between them. Germline V gene data show CDR1 as MNHNY and CDR2 as SVGAGI (reference sequence). CDR3 length: 13 amino acids. The CDR3 nucleotides read TGTGCCAGCCGACTTACAGGCCCCCCTGGGGCTTTCTTT. Protein sequence: CASRLTGPPGAFF.

The chain carries TRBV6-5 and TRBJ2-1; tentatively, D is TRBD2 (5 bases). The CDR3 covers 15 residues. Trimming took off 6 bases at V and 2 bases at J, with 14 bases between the two ends. Looked up from germline, CDR1 is MNHEY and CDR2 is SVGAGI. The CDR3 DNA follows: TGTGCCAGCAGACAAAGTCCCGGGGCCTACAATGAGCAGTTCTTC. Protein product: CASRQSPGAYNEQFF.

J is TRBJ1-6 and V is TRBV6-5, with D hard to call. The CDR3 extends over 12 amino acids. Deletions cut 2 bases from V and 16 bases from J, with 12 bases between. CDR1 MNHEY and CDR2 SVGAGI come from the germline V gene. The CDR3 loop is CASSYRGGPLHF. As DNA, the CDR3 is TGTGCCAGCAGTTACCGAGGCGGCCCACTCCACTTT.

The chain uses TRBV4-2 and TRBJ2-4; D ambiguous. The V end was cut by 3 bases, the J end by 2 bases, with 11 bases between. This CDR3 is 15 amino acids long. The germline V gene has CDR1 LGHNA and CDR2 YNFKEQ. The CDR3 is CASSHELNPKNIQYF. Written as DNA, the CDR3 is TGTGCCAGCAGCCATGAACTGAACCCCAAAAACATTCAGTACTTC.

The chain is built from TRBV10-1 and TRBJ1-1; D remains ambiguous. Germline V CDR1 and CDR2: WNHNN, SYGVQD (reference sequence). Trimming removed 10 bases at V and 2 bases at J, with 14 bases between. The CDR3 has 13 amino acids. The CDR3 is CATRREANTEAFF. The CDR3 DNA sequence: TGCGCCACCCGCCGCGAGGCTAACACTGAAGCTTTCTTT.

The V call is TRBV6-1, the J call TRBJ2-2; TRBD2 matches at 12 bases. The junction had 4 bases not matched to a gene; V was cut back by 2 bases and J by 3 bases. Germline lookup yields CDR1 MNHNS and CDR2 SASEGT. This CDR3 is built from 17 residues. CDR3 sequence (DNA): TGTGCCAGCAGTGAACTAGCGGGGGGGCTTGACACCGGGGAGCTGTTTTTT. This sequence encodes CASSELAGGLDTGELFF.

The chain links TRBV5-1 to TRBJ1-1; no clear D. The CDR3 extends over 15 amino acids. Deletions cut 3 bases from V and 1 base from J, with 13 bases between. Germline V gives CDR1 SGHRS, CDR2 YFSETQ. This CDR3 is CASSSDPTRNTEAFF. CDR3 nucleotide sequence: TGCGCCAGCAGCTCGGACCCCACACGGAACACTGAAGCTTTCTTT.

J is TRBJ2-2 and V is TRBV18, with TRBD2 identical over 10 bases. The length of the CDR3 is 15 residues. Losses at the gene ends were 4 bases for V and 6 bases for J; bases not matched to a gene: 5. Germline-derived CDR1 and CDR2 are KGHSH and LQKENI. CDR3 sequence (DNA): TGTGCCAGCTCACGAGCGGGGGGGCCGGCCGGGGAGCTGTTTTTT. Encoded protein: CASSRAGGPAGELFF.